These 27 T cell receptor beta chains were all obtained from the same sample, sequenced in a study of T cells in Graves' hyperthyroidism and ophthalmopathy (dated by TCRdb to the late 2010s). The library was obtained by multiplex PCR. The reads were generated on an Illumina HiSeq 2000. Amplification of TCR beta CDR3 regions was carried out from RNA transcripts. For the first round of RT-PCR on the TCR CDR3, the HTBI primer set was used together with the Qiagen OneStep RT-PCR kit. TCRdb trimmed the raw reads at Q25, called clones with MiXCR and kept productive beta chains. When rows share a CDR3 protein, they turn into one entry using the most common DNA and genes. This sample comprises about 840,000 distinct CDR3 sequences, about two fifths of them detected only once. The ten largest account for around 10% of the sample. Sequences were obtained from blood. The receptors were sampled from a man aged 18 to 29 with Graves' hyperthyroidism.

This clonotype was seen a handful of times. This chain joins TRBV7-8 and TRBJ2-7; 8 positions agree with TRBD2. The germline V gene has CDR1 SGHVS and CDR2 FQNEAQ. This CDR3 contains 15 residues. V was clipped by 7 bases and J by 4 bases; unmatched bases: 12. This chain's CDR3 is CASKNPGGPLYEQYF. The CDR3 bases are TGTGCCAGCAAGAACCCGGGAGGGCCCTTGTACGAGCAGTACTTC.

This chain links TRBV20-1 with TRBJ2-7, with 7 bases identical to TRBD1. Germline V gene sequence: CDR1 DFQATT, CDR2 SNEGSKA (reference sequence). The V gene end was trimmed by 5 bases and the J gene end by 1 base; junction bases not matched to a gene: 8. This CDR3 is built from 14 residues. The CDR3 here is CSAWDSSFSYEQYF. CDR3 coding DNA: TGCAGTGCTTGGGACAGTTCATTTTCCTACGAGCAGTACTTC.

The V gene is TRBV7-6, the J gene TRBJ2-7; the D is unclear. The CDR3 spans 14 residues. CDR1 is SGHVS, CDR2 FNYEAQ, per germline. V lost 2 bases and J 2 bases, leaving 10 bases between the germline ends. CDR3 in amino acids: CASSLSASPYEQYF. Written as DNA, the CDR3 is TGTGCCAGCAGCTTATCGGCCTCCCCCTACGAGCAGTACTTC.

This clonotype was found many times. V and J are TRBV10-3 and TRBJ2-7; maybe TRBD1 (6 bases). The CDR3 sequence is 9 residues long. V lost 8 bases and J 11 bases, leaving 10 bases between the germline ends. Germline CDR1 ENHRY, CDR2 SYGVKD. CDR3 protein: CAIPRQEYF. The CDR3 DNA reads as TGTGCCATCCCGAGACAGGAGTACTTC.

Ten or more counts support this clonotype. The chain joins TRBV20-1 to TRBJ2-7; TRBD2 agrees at 9 bases. The J segment lost 4 bases and the V segment lost 3 bases, leaving 4 bases of the junction unmatched. CDR3 length: 13 amino acids. Germline V CDR1 and CDR2: DFQATT, SNEGSKA (reference sequence). In DNA form, the CDR3 reads TGCAGTGCTAGGACTAGCGGCGCTTACGAGCAGTACTTC. Translation: CSARTSGAYEQYF.

The chain joins TRBV11-2 to TRBJ1-5; no clear D. V gave up 2 bases and J gave up 6 bases, with 5 bases separating them. The CDR3 sequence is 12 residues long. Germline assignment: CDR1 SGHAT and CDR2 FQNNGV. CDR3 sequence (DNA): TGTGCCAGCAGCTTATCTTTTCAGCCCCAGCATTTT. This gives the protein CASSLSFQPQHF. Together with reference TRBV11-2 and TRBJ1-5, the CDR3 gives the full variable domain: EAGVAQSPRYKIIEKRQSVAFWCNPISGHATLYWYQQILGQGPKLLIQFQNNGVVDDSQLPKDRFSAERLKGVDSTLKIQPAKLEDSAVYLCASSLSFQPQHFGDGTRLSIL.

This chain links TRBV10-3 with TRBJ1-1; D may be TRBD1 (5 bases). The CDR3 sequence is 13 residues long. CDR1 ENHRY and CDR2 SYGVKD come from the germline V gene. V was trimmed by 3 bases and J by 3 bases, leaving 8 bases between them. The chain's CDR3 is CAISEGEDTEAFF. The DNA for the CDR3 is TGTGCCATCAGTGAAGGGGAGGACACTGAAGCTTTCTTT.

The chain has TRBV19 and TRBJ1-5, with D unclear. The V and J ends lost 5 bases and 2 bases respectively, with 10 bases between them. There are 14 residues in the CDR3. In germline, CDR1 is LNHDA, CDR2 SQIVND (reference sequence). The CDR3 DNA sequence: TGTGCCAGTAGTGGGAGTCCCGGCAATCAGCCCCAGCATTTT. This encodes CASSGSPGNQPQHF.

The V and J genes are TRBV7-2 and TRBJ2-7; 7 bases agree with TRBD2. Trimming removed 5 bases from V and 7 bases from J; junction bases left unmatched: 11. This CDR3 spans 14 amino acids. In germline, CDR1 is SGHTA, CDR2 FQGNSA. Here the CDR3 DNA reads TGTGCCAGCAGCCTAAGCGGGACCGGTTGGGAGCAGTACTTC. As protein: CASSLSGTGWEQYF.

This clonotype was counted at least ten times. V gene TRBV10-2 combines with J gene TRBJ1-1; D gene uncertain. Trimming cost V 6 bases and J 1 base, with 12 bases left between them. The CDR3 length is 14 residues. From germline, CDR1 is WSHSY and CDR2 SAAADI. The CDR3 region has the DNA TGCGCCAGCAGATTGGGGATAGGGAACACTGAAGCTTTCTTT. It codes for CASRLGIGNTEAFF.

As to this clonotype: Since no conserved phenylalanine or tryptophan closes the CDR3, a read error is the likely cause. This chain connects TRBV7-8 to TRBJ1-1, with D possibly TRBD1 on 6 matching bases. Per germline, CDR1 SGHVS and CDR2 FQNEAQ. V dropped 3 bases and J dropped 4 bases, with 9 bases sitting between them. This CDR3 has 13 residues. The CDR3 coding sequence is TGTGCCAGCAGCTTCAGAGGGGGCACTGAAGCTTTCCTT. It translates to CASSFRGGTEAFL.

As concerns this clonotype: A read error may explain this, as a much larger clone is one base away. The chain employs TRBV7-9 and TRBJ2-2, with unresolved D. Germline CDR1 reads SEHNR; CDR2 reads FQNEAQ (reference sequence). Trimming took 1 base from V and 1 from J, leaving 4 bases between them. CDR3 size: 14 residues. For the CDR3, the DNA is TGTGCCAGCAGCTTAGACGTGAACACCGGGGAGCTGTTTTTT. Protein: CASSLDVNTGELFF.

This clonotype was observed many times. V usage is TRBV9 and J usage is TRBJ2-5, with no clear D. V was shortened by 0 bases and J by 2 bases, with 8 bases between the two germline ends. CDR1 is SGDLS, CDR2 YYNGEE, per germline. This CDR3 region has 14 residues. CDR3 residues: CASSVDLGQETQYF. The CDR3 DNA is TGTGCCAGCAGCGTAGATCTGGGACAAGAGACCCAGTACTTC.

This sequence joins TRBV7-8 and TRBJ2-7; D unresolved. This CDR3 spans 14 amino acids. Trimming stripped 10 bases from V and 0 bases from J, with 16 bases between. The germline CDR1 and CDR2 sequences are SGHVS and FQNEAQ. The CDR3 sequence: CATKERPSSYEQYF. CDR3 DNA: TGTGCCACCAAGGAGAGGCCGAGCTCCTACGAGCAGTACTTC.

The rearrangement joins TRBV10-3 to TRBJ1-2, with D tentatively TRBD1 (5 bases). V gave up 10 bases and J gave up 4 bases, with 19 bases separating them. The V gene's germline CDR1 is ENHRY and CDR2 SYGVKD. The CDR3 totals 14 residues. CDR3 in amino acids: CATQLQDVSYGYTF. CDR3 DNA: TGTGCCACCCAACTACAGGACGTCAGCTATGGCTACACCTTC.

This clonotype was detected a few times. V usage is TRBV2 and J usage is TRBJ2-2, with 8 bases lining up with TRBD1. Germline V gene data show CDR1 as SNHLY and CDR2 as FYNNEI. This CDR3 contains 15 residues. The junction had 4 bases not matched to a gene; V was cut back by 6 bases and J by 1 base. This CDR3 reads CASSWDRRNTGELFF. The CDR3 region has the DNA TGTGCCAGCAGCTGGGACAGGAGGAACACCGGGGAGCTGTTTTTT. Variable domain in full (rest from reference TRBV2 and TRBJ2-2): EPEVTQTPSHQVTQMGQEVILRCVPISNHLYFYWYRQILGQKVEFLVSFYNNEISEKSEIFDDQFSVERPDGSNFTLKIRSTKLEDSAMYFCASSWDRRNTGELFFGEGSRLTVL.

This clonotype was counted many times. This chain joins TRBV2 and TRBJ1-5; tentatively, D is TRBD1 (5 bases). From germline, CDR1 is SNHLY and CDR2 FYNNEI. With 3 bases removed from V and 3 bases from J, the gap between germline ends came to 12 bases. The CDR3 extends over 15 amino acids. The CDR3 coding sequence is TGTGCCAGCAGTGACCAAGACAGCTACAATCAGCCCCAGCATTTT. Translating it yields CASSDQDSYNQPQHF.

The J gene is TRBJ2-6, the V gene TRBV5-6; TRBD1 might be the D (5 bases). CDR3 length equals 14 residues. Deletions cut 7 bases from V and 2 bases from J, with 10 bases between. Germline-derived CDR1 and CDR2 are SGHDT and YYEEEE. This CDR3 reads CASGSGTGANVLTF. CDR3 DNA: TGTGCCAGCGGGTCAGGGACTGGGGCCAACGTCCTGACTTTC.

This clonotype was counted at least ten times. V usage is TRBV11-3 and J usage is TRBJ1-2; 7 bases agree with TRBD1. The germline V gene has CDR1 SGHNT and CDR2 YENEEA. The CDR3 length is 13 residues. With V trimmed by 5 bases and J by 6 bases, 6 bases remained unmatched. The CDR3 region has the DNA TGTGCCAGCAGCCCGGGACAGAGGAATGGCTACACCTTC. It translates to CASSPGQRNGYTF.

This clonotype was detected only a few times. The rearrangement links TRBV12-3 or TRBV12-4 to TRBJ2-2; the D is unclear. V was pared by 2 bases and J by 2 bases, with 6 bases between. This CDR3 spans 14 amino acids. The CDR3 protein is CASSLSVNTGELFF. CDR3 bases: TGTGCCAGCAGTTTATCCGTCAACACCGGGGAGCTGTTTTTT.

In its sample, this clonotype was seen a few times. The chain uses TRBV4-1 and TRBJ1-2, with 11 positions matching TRBD1. Per germline, CDR1 MGHRA and CDR2 YSYEKL. This CDR3 is built from 14 residues. Trimming cost V 5 bases and J 6 bases; bases outside gene matches: 5. The CDR3 DNA reads as TGCGCCAGCAGCACGGACAGGGGGCATAATGGCTACACCTTC. Amino acid sequence: CASSTDRGHNGYTF.

With regard to this clonotype: Compared with germline, one end of the junction differs, possibly owing to a read error. The chain uses TRBV10-3 and TRBJ1-2, with 9 nucleotides matching TRBD1. Germline V gene data show CDR1 as ENHRY and CDR2 as SYGVKD. This CDR3 spans 13 amino acids. CDR3 sequence (DNA): TGTGCTATCAGTCAACAGGGGGCGACTGGCTACACCTTC. Protein product: CAISQQGATGYTF.

A note on this clonotype: At one end the junction does not follow the germline gene, possibly because of a read error. The V and J genes are TRBV5-1 and TRBJ2-7; D ambiguous. The CDR3 runs 13 residues. Germline V CDR1 and CDR2: SGHRS, YFSETQ. The CDR3 protein is CASSLEGPYEQCF. Written as DNA, the CDR3 is TGCGCCAGCAGCTTGGAGGGCCCCTACGAGCAGTGCTTC.

This chain joins TRBV2 and TRBJ2-5; the match to TRBD2 covers 10 bases. Germline V gene lookup returns CDR1 SNHLY and CDR2 FYNNEI. With V trimmed by 6 bases and J by 3 bases, 13 bases remained unmatched. The CDR3 spans 17 residues. For the CDR3, the DNA is TGTGCCAGCAGAGATGGACTAGCGGCCTCCCTAAAAGAGACCCAGTACTTC. The encoded protein is CASRDGLAASLKETQYF. The full variable domain, rest sourced from reference TRBV2 and TRBJ2-5, is EPEVTQTPSHQVTQMGQEVILRCVPISNHLYFYWYRQILGQKVEFLVSFYNNEISEKSEIFDDQFSVERPDGSNFTLKIRSTKLEDSAMYFCASRDGLAASLKETQYFGPGTRLLVL.

There are a few counts of this clonotype. The rearrangement uses TRBV20-1 and TRBJ2-7; no clear D. Trimming took off 3 bases at V and 2 bases at J, with 8 bases between the two ends. The CDR3 has 12 amino acids. Germline lookup yields CDR1 DFQATT and CDR2 SNEGSKA (reference sequence). The chain's CDR3 is CSASSRPYEQYF. CDR3 DNA: TGCAGTGCTAGTAGCCGGCCCTACGAGCAGTACTTC.

The sample holds many counts of this clonotype. The gene calls are TRBV25-1 and TRBJ2-5, with 7 bases aligning to TRBD1. Trimming at V came to 3 bases and at J to 3 bases, leaving 4 bases not matched to a gene. CDR1 is MGHDK and CDR2 is SYGVNS in the germline V gene. This CDR3 has 14 residues. CDR3 residues: CASSEKQGKETQYF. The CDR3 DNA reads TGTGCCAGCAGTGAGAAACAGGGGAAAGAGACCCAGTACTTC.

This clonotype showed up just a few times. The chain employs TRBV24-1 and TRBJ1-6, with 7 bases fitting TRBD1. Per germline, CDR1 KGHDR and CDR2 SFDVKD. J lost 0 bases, V lost 4 bases, and 17 bases had no gene match. The CDR3 extends over 21 amino acids. Here the CDR3 reads CATSDPIGGTAKSSYNSPLHF. DNA of the CDR3: TGTGCCACCAGTGACCCAATCGGGGGGACAGCAAAGAGCTCCTATAATTCACCCCTCCACTTT.